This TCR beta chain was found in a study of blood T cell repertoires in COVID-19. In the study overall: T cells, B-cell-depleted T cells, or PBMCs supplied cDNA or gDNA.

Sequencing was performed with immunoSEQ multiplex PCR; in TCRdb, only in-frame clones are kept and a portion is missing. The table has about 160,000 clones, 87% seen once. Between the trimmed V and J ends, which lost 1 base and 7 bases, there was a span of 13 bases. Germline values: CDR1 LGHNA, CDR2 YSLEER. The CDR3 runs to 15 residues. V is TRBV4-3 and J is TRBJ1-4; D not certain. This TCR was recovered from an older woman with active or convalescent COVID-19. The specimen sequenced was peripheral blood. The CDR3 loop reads CASSQVGVLSEKLFF. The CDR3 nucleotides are TGCGCCAGCAGCCAAGTCGGGGTTCTGAGTGAAAAACTGTTTTTT.